This T cell receptor beta chain is drawn from a study of early T cells in non-severe SARS-CoV-2 infection. Study summary: Chains were unpaired, as sequencing was done on bulk RNA from unsorted whole blood.

Separate cDNA molecules each had unique molecular identifiers attached to them. Via MiXCR, TCRdb re-called the 5' RACE reads, giving one row per CDR3 protein. The sample shows approximately 76,000 distinct CDR3 sequences, around 10% of them seen only once. CDR3 length: 16 residues. V was clipped by 4 bases and J by 3 bases; unmatched bases: 9. In germline, CDR1 is LGHNA, CDR2 YNFKEQ. Study results and caveats: There was a bias toward anti-spike CD8 responses in VDJdb matching, which missed private and CD4 specificities.

This clonotype was counted only a few times. Its antigen is unidentified. The sample was whole blood. The chain joins TRBV4-2 to TRBJ2-5, with 9 bases lining up with TRBD2. The sequence came from an adult who was a healthcare worker with PCR-confirmed SARS-CoV-2 infection or an uninfected control (not recorded which). The CDR3 here is CASSLAGAGGEETQYF. CDR3 nucleotide sequence: TGTGCCAGCAGCCTGGCGGGAGCGGGGGGTGAAGAGACCCAGTACTTC.